This record looks at one T cell receptor (beta chain) sequence and its context. Its antigen is currently unknown. Profiling relied on immunoSEQ multiplex PCR, and the TCRdb table lists in-frame clones only, not all of them. The repertoire holds 950,000 to 1,300,000 clones, with around 75% as singletons. The data derive from a study of shared clonotypes between healthy human individuals. Findings and caveats of the study: Unshared clonotypes carried lower generation probabilities than those common to all four donors. It was expected that sequencing depth would affect clonotype sharing among donors. Naive subsets generally had larger estimated richness than memory subsets.

Every contributor of samples was a Caucasian grown-up residing in Nashville, Tennessee. Germline CDR1 SGHAT, CDR2 FQNNGV. Trimming stripped 5 bases from V and 2 bases from J, with 16 bases between. The CDR3 totals 15 residues. The clonotype was recovered from a man between 18 and 29 years old in good health. Source material: memory CD4+ T cells sorted from blood. Regarding subset: CD45RA-negative fraction. This chain connects TRBV11-2 to TRBJ2-7; D might be TRBD1 (6 bases). In DNA form, the CDR3 reads TGTGCCAGCAGCCCCCAGGGGCAGCCACCCTACGAGCAGTACTTC. This gives the protein CASSPQGQPPYEQYF.